Included here is one TCR beta chain sequence, with context. Within the sample, other DNA sequences also encode this same CDR3. The data were obtained in a study of blood T cell repertoires in COVID-19. Whole-study context: Whether acute or convalescent, the COVID-19 samples came from the United States, Italy and Spain.

V was cut by 11 bases and J by 1 base, with 9 bases left in between. Germline CDR1 MDHEN, CDR2 SYDVKM. This CDR3 comprises 12 residues. Original processing notes: Reference gene primer amplification yielded estimated nucleated cell counts. TCRdb keeps only in-frame clones here, not all; method: immunoSEQ multiplex PCR. The DNA gave D and trimming, while V, J and clone size come from that table. The table lists around 500,000 clones, approximately 83% of them singletons. This receptor was taken from a human donor in a cohort sampled during active COVID-19. The source material was peripheral blood. The chain is built from TRBV28 and TRBJ1-5; D is perhaps TRBD1 (6 bases). The CDR3 loop is CASRGSNQPQHF. CDR3 nucleotides: TGTGCCTCGAGGGGGAGCAATCAGCCCCAGCATTTT.